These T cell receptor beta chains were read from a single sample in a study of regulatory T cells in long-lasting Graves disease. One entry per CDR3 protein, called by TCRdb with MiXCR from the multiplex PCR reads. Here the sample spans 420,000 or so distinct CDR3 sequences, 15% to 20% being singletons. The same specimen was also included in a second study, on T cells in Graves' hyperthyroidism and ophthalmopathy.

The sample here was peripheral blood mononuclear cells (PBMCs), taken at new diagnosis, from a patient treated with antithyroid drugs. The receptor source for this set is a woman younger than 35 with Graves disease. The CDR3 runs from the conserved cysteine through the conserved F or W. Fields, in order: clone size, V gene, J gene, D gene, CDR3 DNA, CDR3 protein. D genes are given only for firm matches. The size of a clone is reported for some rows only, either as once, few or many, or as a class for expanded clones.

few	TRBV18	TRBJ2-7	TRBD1	TGTGCCAGCTCACAACTTCCGGGACAGGGGGATAGCGAGCAGTACTTC	CASSQLPGQGDSEQYF
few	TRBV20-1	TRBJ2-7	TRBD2	TGCAGTGCTAGGGACGGGAGCGGGGGCTACGAGCAGTACTTC	CSARDGSGGYEQYF
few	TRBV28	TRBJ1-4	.	TGTGCCAGCAGTGATGGGGGTTCAACTAATGAAAAACTGTTTTTT	CASSDGGSTNEKLFF
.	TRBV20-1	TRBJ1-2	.	TGCAGTGCTACCCCACAGGGTAACTATGGCTACACCTTC	CSATPQGNYGYTF
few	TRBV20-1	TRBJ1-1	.	TGCAGTGCCCTCAGGGCGGAAGTTGATACTGAAGCTTTCTTT	CSALRAEVDTEAFF
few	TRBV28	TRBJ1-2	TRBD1	TGTGCCAGCAGTCCTCGCGACAGGGGCCGAGGCTACACCTTC	CASSPRDRGRGYTF
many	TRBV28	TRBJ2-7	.	TGTGCCAGCAACGGGCTGACAGGAACCTACGAGCAGTACTTC	CASNGLTGTYEQYF
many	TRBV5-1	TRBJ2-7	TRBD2	TGCGCCAGCAGCAAAGGACTAGCGGGAGTTGAGCAGTACTTC	CASSKGLAGVEQYF
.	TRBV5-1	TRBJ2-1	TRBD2	TGCGCCAGCAGCTTGACGGGACTAGCGGGAAGAGAGCAGTTCTTC	CASSLTGLAGREQFF
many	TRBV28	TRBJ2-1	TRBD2	TGTGCCAGCAGTGGACTAGCGGGAGCTACCTCTTACAATGAGCAGTTCTTC	CASSGLAGATSYNEQFF
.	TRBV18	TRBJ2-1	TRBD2	TGTGCCAGCTCACCCACAGGGACTAGTACCTACAATGAGCAGCTCTTC	CASSPTGTSTYNEQLF
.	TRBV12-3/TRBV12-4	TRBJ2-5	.	TGTGCCAGCAGTTCCGCCTCATTCGGGGAAGAGACCCAGTACTTC	CASSSASFGEETQYF
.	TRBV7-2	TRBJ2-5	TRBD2	TGTGCCAGCAGCTTAGTAGCGGGAGTGTTGGAGACCCAGTACTTC	CASSLVAGVLETQYF
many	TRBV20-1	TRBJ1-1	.	TGCAGTGCTAGAAAATTAGGCCACCTAGGGGCTTTCTTT	CSARKLGHLGAFF
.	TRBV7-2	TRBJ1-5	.	TGTGCCAGCAGCTTGGACAGCGATCAGCCCCAGCATTTT	CASSLDSDQPQHF
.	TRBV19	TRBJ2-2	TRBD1	TGTGCCTGTTCGGGACAGGGCCCCCCGAACACCGGGGAGCTGTTTTTT	CACSGQGPPNTGELFF
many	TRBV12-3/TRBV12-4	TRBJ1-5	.	TGTGCCAGCAGAATGGGGGGCAATCAGCCCCAGCATTTT	CASRMGGNQPQHF
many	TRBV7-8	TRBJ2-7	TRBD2	TGTGCCAGCAGCTTATACCTCGGGGGGGGCTACGAGCAGTACTTC	CASSLYLGGGYEQYF
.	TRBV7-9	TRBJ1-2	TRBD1	TGTGCCAGCAGCCCAGGACAGGGTTACGATGGCTACACCTTC	CASSPGQGYDGYTF
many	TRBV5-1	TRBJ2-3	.	TGCGCCAGCATGAGGACAGGGAGGGCAGATACGCAGTATTTT	CASMRTGRADTQYF
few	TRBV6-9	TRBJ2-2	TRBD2	TGTGCCAGCAGTTACTCCGGACTAGCGGCGAACACCGGGGAGCTGTTTTTT	CASSYSGLAANTGELFF
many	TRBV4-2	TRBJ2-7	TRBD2	TGTGCCAGCAGCCTCAGGACTAGCGGGAGGTACGAGCAGTACTTC	CASSLRTSGRYEQYF
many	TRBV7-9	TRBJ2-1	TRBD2	TGTGCCAGCAAAAAGCGGGGGGACGCCGACAATGAGCAGTTCTTC	CASKKRGDADNEQFF
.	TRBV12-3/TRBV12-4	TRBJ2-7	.	TGTGCCAGCAGTTTAGCAGGGAGGTACGAGCAGTACTTC	CASSLAGRYEQYF
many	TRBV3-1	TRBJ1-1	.	TGTGCCAGCAGCCAAGAGTACAGGTTGAACACTGAAGCTTTCTTT	CASSQEYRLNTEAFF
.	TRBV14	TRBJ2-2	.	TGTGCCAGCAGCGATATCCCTCCCCGGGAGCTGTTTTTT	CASSDIPPRELFF
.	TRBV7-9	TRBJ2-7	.	TGTGCCAGCAGCTTAGAGTGGTCCTACGAGCAGTACTTC	CASSLEWSYEQYF
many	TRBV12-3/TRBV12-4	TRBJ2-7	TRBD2	TGTGCCAGCAGTTTAGGAGCGGGAGTTAAGGAGCAGTACTTC	CASSLGAGVKEQYF
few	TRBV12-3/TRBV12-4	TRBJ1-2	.	TGTGCCAGCAGCCCAAAGGGACTGAGGAGGGACTACACCTTC	CASSPKGLRRDYTF
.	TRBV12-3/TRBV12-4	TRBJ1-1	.	TGTGCCAGCAGTTTAAAAGTCAGGAACACTGAAGCTTTCTTT	CASSLKVRNTEAFF
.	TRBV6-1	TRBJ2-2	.	TGTGCCGGCAAAGGCCCCTCCGGGGAGCTGTTTTTT	CAGKGPSGELFF
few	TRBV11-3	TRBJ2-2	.	TGTGCCAGCAGTGACTGGGGCGCCCTGAACCGGTTAGAGCTGTTTTTT	CASSDWGALNRLELFF
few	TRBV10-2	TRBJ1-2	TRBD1	TGCGCCAGCGGTGGACAGGGCGCCTATGGCTACACCTTC	CASGGQGAYGYTF
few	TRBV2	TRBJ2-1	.	TGTGCCAGCAGGCCCATTGGCTTCGGTTACAATGAGCAGTTCTTC	CASRPIGFGYNEQFF
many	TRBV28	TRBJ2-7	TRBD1	TGTGCCAGCAGCTTTGGGGGGGACAGGGGTTACGAGCAGTACTTC	CASSFGGDRGYEQYF
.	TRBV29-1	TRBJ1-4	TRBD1	TGCAGCGTTGAAGGAAGGGTATGGGGACAGGGGAATGAAAAACTGTTTTTT	CSVEGRVWGQGNEKLFF
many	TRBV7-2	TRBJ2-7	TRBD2	TGTGCCACCACTAGCGGGAGAGGCTACGAGCAGTACTTC	CATTSGRGYEQYF